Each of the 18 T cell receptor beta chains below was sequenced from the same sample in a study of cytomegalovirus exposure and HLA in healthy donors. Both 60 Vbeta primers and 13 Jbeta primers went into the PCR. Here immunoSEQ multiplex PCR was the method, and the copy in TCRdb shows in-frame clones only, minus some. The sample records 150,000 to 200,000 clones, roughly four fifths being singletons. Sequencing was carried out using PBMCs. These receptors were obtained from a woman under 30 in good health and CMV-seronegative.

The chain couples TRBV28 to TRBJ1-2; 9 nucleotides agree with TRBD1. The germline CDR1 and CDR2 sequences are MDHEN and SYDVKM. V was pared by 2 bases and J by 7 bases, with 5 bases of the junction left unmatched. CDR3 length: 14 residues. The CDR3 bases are TGTGCCAGCAGTTTAGCCGGGACAGGGTCTGGCTACACCTTC. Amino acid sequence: CASSLAGTGSGYTF.

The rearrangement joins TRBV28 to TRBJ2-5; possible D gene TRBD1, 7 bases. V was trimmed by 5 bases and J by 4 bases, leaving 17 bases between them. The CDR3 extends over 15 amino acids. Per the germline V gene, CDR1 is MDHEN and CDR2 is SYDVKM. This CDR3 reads CASSPHGGGAETQYF. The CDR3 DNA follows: TGTGCCAGCAGTCCTCACGGAGGGGGCGCAGAGACCCAGTACTTC.

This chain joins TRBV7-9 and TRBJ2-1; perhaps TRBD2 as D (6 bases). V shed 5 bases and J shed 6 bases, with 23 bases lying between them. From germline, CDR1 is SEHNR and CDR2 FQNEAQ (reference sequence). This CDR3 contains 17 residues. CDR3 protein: CASSLSERSLARNEQFF. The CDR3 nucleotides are TGTGCCAGCAGCCTCAGCGAAAGGAGCCTAGCGCGCAATGAGCAGTTCTTC.

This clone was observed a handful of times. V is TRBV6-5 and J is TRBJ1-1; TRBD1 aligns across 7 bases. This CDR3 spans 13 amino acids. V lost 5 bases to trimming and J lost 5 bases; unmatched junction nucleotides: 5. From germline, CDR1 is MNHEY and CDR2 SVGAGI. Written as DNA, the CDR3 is TGTGCCAGCAGTCGACAGGGCGGGACTGAAGCTTTCTTT. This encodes CASSRQGGTEAFF.

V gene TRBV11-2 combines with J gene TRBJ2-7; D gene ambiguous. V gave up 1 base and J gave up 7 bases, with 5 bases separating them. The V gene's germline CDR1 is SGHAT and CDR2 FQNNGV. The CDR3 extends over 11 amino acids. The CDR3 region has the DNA TGTGCCAGCAGCTTAGGTCTAGAGCAGTACTTC. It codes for CASSLGLEQYF. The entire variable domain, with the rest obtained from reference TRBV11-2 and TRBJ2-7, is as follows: EAGVAQSPRYKIIEKRQSVAFWCNPISGHATLYWYQQILGQGPKLLIQFQNNGVVDDSQLPKDRFSAERLKGVDSTLKIQPAKLEDSAVYLCASSLGLEQYFGPGTRLTVT.

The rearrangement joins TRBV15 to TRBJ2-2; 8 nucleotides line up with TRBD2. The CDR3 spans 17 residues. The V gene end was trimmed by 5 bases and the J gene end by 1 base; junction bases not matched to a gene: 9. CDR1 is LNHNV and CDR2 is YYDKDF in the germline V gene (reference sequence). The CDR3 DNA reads TGTGCCACCAGCCATCGGGGGGGACGGAAGAACACCGGGGAGCTGTTTTTT. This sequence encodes CATSHRGGRKNTGELFF.

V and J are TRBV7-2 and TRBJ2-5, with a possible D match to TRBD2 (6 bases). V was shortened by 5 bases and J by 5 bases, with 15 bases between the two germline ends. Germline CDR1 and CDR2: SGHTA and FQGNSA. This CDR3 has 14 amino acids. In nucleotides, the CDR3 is TGTGCCAGCAGCCCCCCAGAAGGGAGGGAGACCCAGTACTTC. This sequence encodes CASSPPEGRETQYF.

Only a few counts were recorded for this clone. The CDR3 region is CASSLSQQGAKAFF. DNA of the CDR3: TGTGCCAGCAGCCTCTCCCAGCAGGGGGCTAAAGCTTTCTTT. V usage is TRBV27 and J usage is TRBJ1-1; TRBD1 matches 8 bases. The CDR3 consists of 14 residues. Germline V gene lookup returns CDR1 MNHEY and CDR2 SMNVEV (reference sequence). V dropped 6 bases and J dropped 9; count of bases not matched to a gene: 12.

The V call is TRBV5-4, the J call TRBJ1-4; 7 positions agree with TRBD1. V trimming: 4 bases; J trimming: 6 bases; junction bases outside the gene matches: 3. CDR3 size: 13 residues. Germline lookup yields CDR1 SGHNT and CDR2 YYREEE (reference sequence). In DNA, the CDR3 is TGTGCCAGCAGCCCCGGACAGGATGAAAAACTGTTTTTT. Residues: CASSPGQDEKLFF.

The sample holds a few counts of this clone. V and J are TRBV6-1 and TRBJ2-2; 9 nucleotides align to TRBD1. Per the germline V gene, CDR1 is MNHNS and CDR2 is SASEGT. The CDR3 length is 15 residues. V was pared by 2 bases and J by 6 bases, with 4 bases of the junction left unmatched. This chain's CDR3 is CASSELTGGPGELFF. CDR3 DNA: TGTGCCAGCAGTGAATTGACAGGGGGGCCCGGGGAGCTGTTTTTT.

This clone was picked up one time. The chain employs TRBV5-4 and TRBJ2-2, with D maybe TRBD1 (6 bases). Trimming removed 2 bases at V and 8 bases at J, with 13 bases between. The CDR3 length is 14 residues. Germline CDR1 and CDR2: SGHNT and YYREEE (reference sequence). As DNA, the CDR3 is TGTGCCAGCAGCTTCCGACAGCAGGGGGGGGAGCTGTTTTTT. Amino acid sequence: CASSFRQQGGELFF.

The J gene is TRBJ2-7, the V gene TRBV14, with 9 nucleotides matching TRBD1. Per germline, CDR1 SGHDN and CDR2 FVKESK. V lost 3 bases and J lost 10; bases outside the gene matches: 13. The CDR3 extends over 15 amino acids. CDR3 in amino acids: CASSQAGTGTKHQYF. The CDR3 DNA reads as TGTGCCAGCAGCCAGGCCGGGACAGGGACGAAACACCAGTACTTC.

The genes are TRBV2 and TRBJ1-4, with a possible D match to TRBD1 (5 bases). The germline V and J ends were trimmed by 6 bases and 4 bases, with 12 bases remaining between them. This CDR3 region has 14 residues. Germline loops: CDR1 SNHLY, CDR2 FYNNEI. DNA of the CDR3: TGTGCCAGCAGCGCCGACAGTTATAATGAAAAACTGTTTTTT. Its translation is CASSADSYNEKLFF.

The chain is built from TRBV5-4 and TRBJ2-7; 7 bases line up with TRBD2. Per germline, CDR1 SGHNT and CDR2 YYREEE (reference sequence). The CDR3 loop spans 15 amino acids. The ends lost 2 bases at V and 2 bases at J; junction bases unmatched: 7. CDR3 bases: TGTGCCAGCAGCTTCGGCGGGAGTTCAGCCTACGAGCAGTACGTC. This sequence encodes CASSFGGSSAYEQYV.

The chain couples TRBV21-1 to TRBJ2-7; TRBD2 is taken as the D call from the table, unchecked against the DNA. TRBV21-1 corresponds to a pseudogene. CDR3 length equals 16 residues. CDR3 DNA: TGTGCCAGCAGCAAAGAGGAGGAGTCCCTAGCGGTGGAGCAGTACTTC. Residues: CASSKEEESLAVEQYF.

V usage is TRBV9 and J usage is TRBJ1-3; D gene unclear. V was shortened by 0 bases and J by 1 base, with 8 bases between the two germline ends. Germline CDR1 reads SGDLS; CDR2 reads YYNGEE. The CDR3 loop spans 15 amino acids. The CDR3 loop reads CASSVGSLSGNTIYF. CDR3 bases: TGTGCCAGCAGCGTAGGTAGTCTATCTGGAAACACCATATATTTT.

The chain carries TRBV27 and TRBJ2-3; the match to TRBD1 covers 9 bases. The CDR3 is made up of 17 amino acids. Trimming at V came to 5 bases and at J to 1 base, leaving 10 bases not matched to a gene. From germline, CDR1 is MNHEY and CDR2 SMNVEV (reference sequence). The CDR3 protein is CASSANRDRAGTDTQYF. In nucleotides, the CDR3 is TGTGCCAGCAGTGCAAACCGGGACAGGGCCGGCACAGATACGCAGTATTTT.

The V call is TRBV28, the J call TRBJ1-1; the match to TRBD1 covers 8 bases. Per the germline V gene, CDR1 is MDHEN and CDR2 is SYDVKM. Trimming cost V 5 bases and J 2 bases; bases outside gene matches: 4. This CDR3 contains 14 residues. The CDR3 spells CASSAGGLNTEAFF. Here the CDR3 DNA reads TGTGCCAGCAGTGCAGGGGGCCTCAACACTGAAGCTTTCTTT.